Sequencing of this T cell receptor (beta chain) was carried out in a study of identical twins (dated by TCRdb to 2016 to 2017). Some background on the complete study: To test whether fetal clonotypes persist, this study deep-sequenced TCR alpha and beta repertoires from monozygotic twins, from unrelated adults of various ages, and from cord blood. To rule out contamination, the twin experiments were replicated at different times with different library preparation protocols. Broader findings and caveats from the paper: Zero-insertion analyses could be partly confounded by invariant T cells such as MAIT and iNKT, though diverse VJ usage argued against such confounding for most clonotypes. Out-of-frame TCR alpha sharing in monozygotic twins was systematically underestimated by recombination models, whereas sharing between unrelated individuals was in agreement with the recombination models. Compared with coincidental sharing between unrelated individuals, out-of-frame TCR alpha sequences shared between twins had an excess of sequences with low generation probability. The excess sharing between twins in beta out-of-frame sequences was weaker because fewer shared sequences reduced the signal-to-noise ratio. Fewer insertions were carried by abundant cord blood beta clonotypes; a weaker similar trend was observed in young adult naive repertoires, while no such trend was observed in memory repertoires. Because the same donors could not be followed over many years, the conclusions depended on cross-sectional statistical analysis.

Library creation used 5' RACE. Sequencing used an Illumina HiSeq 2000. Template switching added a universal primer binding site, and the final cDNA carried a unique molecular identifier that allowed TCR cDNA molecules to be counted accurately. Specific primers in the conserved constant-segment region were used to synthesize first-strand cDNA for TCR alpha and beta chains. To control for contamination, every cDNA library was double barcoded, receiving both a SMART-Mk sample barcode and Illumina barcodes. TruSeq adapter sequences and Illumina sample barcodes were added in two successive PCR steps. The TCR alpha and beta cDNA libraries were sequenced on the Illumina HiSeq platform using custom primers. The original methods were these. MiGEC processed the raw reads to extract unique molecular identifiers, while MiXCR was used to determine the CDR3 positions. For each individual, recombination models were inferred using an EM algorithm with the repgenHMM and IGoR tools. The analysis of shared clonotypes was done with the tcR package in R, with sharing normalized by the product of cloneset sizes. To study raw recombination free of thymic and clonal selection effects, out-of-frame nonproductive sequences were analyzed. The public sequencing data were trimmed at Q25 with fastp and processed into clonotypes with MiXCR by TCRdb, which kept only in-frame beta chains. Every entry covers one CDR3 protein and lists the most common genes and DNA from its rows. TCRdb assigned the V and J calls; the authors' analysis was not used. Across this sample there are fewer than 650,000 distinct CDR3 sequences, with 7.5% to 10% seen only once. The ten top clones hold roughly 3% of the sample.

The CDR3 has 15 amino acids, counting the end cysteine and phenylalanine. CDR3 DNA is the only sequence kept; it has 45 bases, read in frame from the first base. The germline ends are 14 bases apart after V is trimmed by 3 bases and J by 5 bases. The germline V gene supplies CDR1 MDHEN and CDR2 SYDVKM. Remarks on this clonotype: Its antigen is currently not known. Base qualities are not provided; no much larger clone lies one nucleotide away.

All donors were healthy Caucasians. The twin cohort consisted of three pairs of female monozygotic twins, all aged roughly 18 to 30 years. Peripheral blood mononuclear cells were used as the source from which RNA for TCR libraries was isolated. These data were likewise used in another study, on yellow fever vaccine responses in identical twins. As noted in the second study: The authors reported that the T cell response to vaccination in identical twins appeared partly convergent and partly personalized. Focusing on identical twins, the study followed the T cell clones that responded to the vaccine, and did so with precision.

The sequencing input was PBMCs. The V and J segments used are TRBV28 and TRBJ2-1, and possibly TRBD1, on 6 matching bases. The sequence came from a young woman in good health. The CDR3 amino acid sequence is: CASSFWSEGDNEQFF. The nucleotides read TGTGCCAGCAGTTTCTGGAGCGAGGGGGACAATGAGCAGTTCTTC.